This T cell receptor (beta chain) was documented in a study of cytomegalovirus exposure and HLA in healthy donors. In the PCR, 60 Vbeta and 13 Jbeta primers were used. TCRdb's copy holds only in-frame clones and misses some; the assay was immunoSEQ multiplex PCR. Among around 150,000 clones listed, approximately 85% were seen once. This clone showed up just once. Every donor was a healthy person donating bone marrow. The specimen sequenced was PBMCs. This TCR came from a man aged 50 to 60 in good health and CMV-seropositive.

The chain's CDR3 is CASNSDRGQGETQYF. DNA of the CDR3: TGTGCCAGCAACTCCGACAGGGGGCAGGGGGAGACCCAGTACTTC. The chain couples TRBV5-6 to TRBJ2-5, with 10 bases fitting TRBD1. The V gene's germline CDR1 is SGHDT and CDR2 YYEEEE. This CDR3 contains 15 residues. V shed 6 bases, J shed 5 bases, and the junction held 10 bases outside the gene matches.